These 23 T cell receptor beta chains came from one sample sequenced in a study of T cell responses to AZD1222 COVID-19 vaccine. Here immunoSEQ multiplex PCR was the method, and the copy in TCRdb shows in-frame clones only, minus some. The table lists over 80,000 clones, 91% of them singletons. Sequenced material: peripheral blood, taken 28 days after the second AZD1222 dose. The source of these receptors is an adult who received the AZD1222 COVID-19 vaccine.

This chain connects TRBV5-1 to TRBJ2-6, with a possible D match to TRBD2 (5 bases). Trimming removed 4 bases from V and 2 bases from J, with 13 bases in between. The V gene's germline CDR1 is SGHRS and CDR2 YFSETQ. This CDR3 is built from 16 residues. CDR3 in amino acids: CASSPFLRAGANVLTF. As DNA, the CDR3 is TGCGCCAGCAGCCCGTTTCTGAGGGCTGGGGCCAACGTCCTGACTTTC.

The CDR3 DNA follows: TGTGCCAGCTCACCACCGATGGGCATGAACACTGAAGCTTTCTTT. Protein sequence: CASSPPMGMNTEAFF. The chain employs TRBV18 and TRBJ1-1; D gene uncertain. The CDR3 is 15 residues long. The V end lost 0 bases, the J end lost 0 bases, and 8 bases lay between the germline ends. CDR1 is KGHSH and CDR2 is LQKENI in the germline V gene. Supplemented by reference TRBV18 and TRBJ1-1, the full variable domain reads NAGVMQNPRHLVRRRGQEARLRCSPMKGHSHVYWYRQLPEEGLKFMVYLQKENIIDESGMPKERFSAEFPKEGPSILRIQQVVRGDSAAYFCASSPPMGMNTEAFFGQGTRLTVV.

As DNA, the CDR3 is TGCAGTGCTAGTCGAAAGCTAGCGGCCTCCTACGAGCAGTACTTC. It is translated as CSASRKLAASYEQYF. This sequence joins TRBV20-1 and TRBJ2-7; 7 positions agree with TRBD2. The CDR3 is 15 amino acids. Germline V gene data show CDR1 as DFQATT and CDR2 as SNEGSKA (reference sequence). V shed 3 bases, J shed 0 bases, and the junction held 8 bases outside the gene matches.

This rearrangement joins TRBV5-4 to TRBJ2-1, with TRBD2 identical over 8 bases. This CDR3 is 15 amino acids long. Per germline, CDR1 SGHNT and CDR2 YYREEE (reference sequence). V trimming: 0 bases; J trimming: 4 bases; junction bases outside the gene matches: 3. This chain's CDR3 is CASSLERGSYNEQFF. The CDR3 DNA reads as TGTGCCAGCAGCTTGGAGCGGGGGAGTTACAATGAGCAGTTCTTC.

This sequence joins TRBV10-3 and TRBJ1-2; no clear D. The CDR3 covers 15 residues. CDR1 ENHRY and CDR2 SYGVKD come from the germline V gene. Deletions cut 0 bases from V and 5 bases from J, with 13 bases between. The DNA of the CDR3 is TGTGCCATCAGTGAGTCCAGCAGTAAGACGTATGGCTACACCTTC. Its protein is CAISESSSKTYGYTF.

This chain links TRBV30 with TRBJ2-2, with D perhaps matching TRBD2 (5 bases). Looked up from germline, CDR1 is GTSNPN and CDR2 is SVGIG (reference sequence). This CDR3 is 13 amino acids long. V lost 7 bases, J lost 3 bases, and 12 bases lay in between. The CDR3 region has the DNA TGTGCCTACGGGGAGTGGGACACCGGGGAGCTGTTTTTT. Amino acid sequence: CAYGEWDTGELFF.

This chain links TRBV29-1 with TRBJ2-5; 11 nucleotides line up with TRBD1. Germline lookup yields CDR1 SQVTM and CDR2 ANQGSEA. The CDR3 sequence is 13 residues long. J was trimmed by 5 bases and V by 7 bases; bases with no gene match: 6. The CDR3 region is CSASGQGGETQYF. The CDR3 bases are TGCAGCGCTTCGGGACAGGGGGGCGAGACCCAGTACTTC.

V usage is TRBV19 and J usage is TRBJ2-3, with 10 bases that match TRBD2. The germline CDR1 and CDR2 sequences are LNHDA and SQIVND (reference sequence). The trim removed 11 bases at V and 8 bases at J, leaving 16 bases unmatched. The CDR3 runs to 15 residues. The CDR3 is CAVAQASGSLATQYF. CDR3 nucleotide sequence: TGTGCCGTCGCCCAGGCTAGCGGGAGTTTGGCTACGCAGTATTTT.

The chain recombines TRBV11-3 with TRBJ2-7; the D is unclear. V was pared by 2 bases and J by 0 bases, with 2 bases between. Germline V gives CDR1 SGHNT, CDR2 YENEEA. The CDR3 runs to 12 residues. The CDR3 sequence: CASSLNSYEQYF. In DNA, the CDR3 is TGTGCCAGCAGCTTAAACTCCTACGAGCAGTACTTC.

With regard to this clone: Germline and junction disagree at one end, which may indicate a read error. J is TRBJ1-2 and V is TRBV20-1; D gene unclear. This CDR3 has 11 residues. The germline gives CDR1 DFQATT, CDR2 SNEGSKA (reference sequence). The CDR3, as DNA: TGCAGTGCTAGAGGCTTAGGGCCTCCCCACTTC. Translation gives CSARGLGPPHF.

This clone was observed once. This chain uses TRBV9 with TRBJ2-1; TRBD1 might be the D (6 bases). This CDR3 has 13 amino acids. With 4 bases removed from V and 5 bases from J, the gap between germline ends came to 10 bases. Germline V gene data show CDR1 as SGDLS and CDR2 as YYNGEE. CDR3 loop: CASSYRQDNEQFF. The CDR3 DNA reads TGTGCCAGCAGCTACCGACAGGACAATGAGCAGTTCTTC.

The chain links TRBV7-2 to TRBJ2-1; 10 bases agree with TRBD2. Germline loops: CDR1 SGHTA, CDR2 FQGNSA. There are 15 residues in the CDR3. V lost 2 bases and J lost 4; bases outside the gene matches: 2. Written as DNA, the CDR3 is TGTGCCAGCAGCTTAATAGCGGGGGGTTACAATGAGCAGTTCTTC. Translating it yields CASSLIAGGYNEQFF.

V and J are TRBV12-3 or TRBV12-4 and TRBJ1-1; D perhaps matches TRBD1 (5 bases). V was trimmed by 3 bases and J by 5 bases, leaving 7 bases between them. The CDR3 consists of 12 residues. Written as DNA, the CDR3 is TGTGCCAGCAGTTTCACAGGAACTGAAGCTTTCTTT. It encodes CASSFTGTEAFF.

This clone came up once. This chain links TRBV5-1 with TRBJ2-1; the match to TRBD2 covers 12 bases. Germline V gene data show CDR1 as SGHRS and CDR2 as YFSETQ. The junction had 4 bases not matched to a gene; V was cut back by 4 bases and J by 5 bases. This CDR3 is built from 15 residues. Here the CDR3 reads CASSLAGGQHNEQFF. CDR3 DNA sequence: TGCGCCAGCAGCCTAGCGGGAGGGCAACACAATGAGCAGTTCTTC.

The V call is TRBV7-9, the J call TRBJ2-2; D is ambiguous. Trimming pared 5 bases from V and 5 bases from J, leaving 21 bases between. CDR1 is SEHNR and CDR2 is FQNEAQ in the germline V gene (reference sequence). The CDR3 loop spans 17 amino acids. The CDR3 coding sequence is TGTGCCAGCAGCAAAGATACCGGCGTCCTGGGGACCGGGGAGCTGTTTTTT. Protein product: CASSKDTGVLGTGELFF.

The chain combines TRBV18 with TRBJ2-5, with D perhaps being TRBD1 or TRBD2 (5 bases each). Germline values: CDR1 KGHSH, CDR2 LQKENI. This CDR3 spans 16 amino acids. V was trimmed by 5 bases and J by 5 bases, leaving 21 bases between them. As DNA, the CDR3 is TGTGCCAGCTCAGCAAAGGGACGGTCAGTAAGCGAGACCCAGTACTTC. Its translation: CASSAKGRSVSETQYF.

The chain carries TRBV21-1 and TRBJ2-7; TRBD1, as called in the table, went unchecked against the DNA. TRBV21-1 is a documented pseudogene. This CDR3 comprises 13 residues. CDR3 sequence reads: CASSSRQRYEQYF. The CDR3 DNA sequence: TGTGCCAGCAGCTCCCGACAGCGCTACGAGCAGTACTTC.

This chain connects TRBV7-2 to TRBJ1-3; no clear D gene. Germline V lookup: CDR1 SGHTA, CDR2 FQGNSA. This CDR3 contains 14 residues. V was cut by 2 bases and J by 3 bases, with 8 bases left in between. This CDR3 reads CASSLRTVGNTIYF. The CDR3 DNA follows: TGTGCCAGCAGCTTACGTACGGTTGGAAACACCATATATTTT.

This clone was seen just once. The chain uses TRBV18 and TRBJ2-1, with D hard to call. Germline values: CDR1 KGHSH, CDR2 LQKENI. V was pared by 5 bases and J by 8 bases, with 4 bases between. This CDR3 comprises 10 residues. The CDR3 loop reads CASSYDEQFF. CDR3 DNA sequence: TGTGCCAGCTCATACGATGAGCAGTTCTTC.

V and J are TRBV15 and TRBJ1-5; perhaps TRBD1 as D (5 bases). This CDR3 has 14 amino acids. From germline, CDR1 is LNHNV and CDR2 YYDKDF (reference sequence). Trimming removed 5 bases from V and 1 base from J, with 9 bases in between. The DNA of the CDR3 is TGTGCCACCAGCGGGGCTTTCAGCAATCAGCCCCAGCATTTT. This translates into CATSGAFSNQPQHF.

The V call is TRBV24-1, the J call TRBJ2-1; D is possibly TRBD2 (5 bases). The germline V gene has CDR1 KGHDR and CDR2 SFDVKD. This CDR3 spans 14 amino acids. The V gene lost 9 bases and the J gene lost 0 bases, with 11 bases spanning the gap. DNA for the CDR3: TGTGCCACCCACAGCGGAGGCTCCTACAATGAGCAGTTCTTC. It is translated as CATHSGGSYNEQFF.

The gene calls are TRBV6-4 and TRBJ2-3; 7 positions match TRBD2. This CDR3 is 16 amino acids long. The V gene end was trimmed by 5 bases and the J gene end by 5 bases; junction bases not matched to a gene: 13. Germline loops: CDR1 MRHNA, CDR2 SNTAGT. CDR3 sequence (DNA): TGTGCCAGCAGTCCCTCCTCGGCGGGAGTCCGAGATACGCAGTATTTT. This gives the protein CASSPSSAGVRDTQYF.

This clone occurred a few times. This chain connects TRBV11-3 to TRBJ2-1; 10 bases align to TRBD1. The germline gives CDR1 SGHNT, CDR2 YENEEA. This CDR3 is 15 amino acids long. Unmatched junction bases numbered 9, after V lost 5 bases and J lost 8 bases. This chain's CDR3 is CASSPGDRGAHEQFF. For the CDR3, the DNA is TGTGCCAGCAGCCCCGGGGACAGGGGAGCCCATGAGCAGTTCTTC.